This TCR beta chain appears in the sequencing data of a study of shared clonotypes between healthy human individuals. CDR1 is MDHEN and CDR2 is SYDVKM in the germline V gene. Trimming removed 6 bases from V and 4 bases from J; junction bases left unmatched: 14. The CDR3 is 18 residues long. There were only Caucasian adults among the donors, and all lived in Nashville, Tennessee. TCRdb's copy holds only in-frame clones and misses some; the assay was immunoSEQ multiplex PCR. The data contain about half a million clones, approximately 79% of them singletons. This receptor was identified in a woman aged 40 to 55 in good health. Some clones in this sample may be carry-over from other donors' samples. The V call is TRBV28, the J call TRBJ2-6, with 8 bases that match TRBD1. The sample comprised PBMCs. As DNA, the CDR3 is TGTGCCAGCAGACGTAGACAGGGGTTAACTGACGGGGCCAACGTCCTGACTTTC. Residues: CASRRRQGLTDGANVLTF.